This entry is about one T cell receptor beta chain. Its antigen remains unidentified. The Oncomine TCR Beta short-read assay sequenced DNA from cultured CD4+ T cells. Genomic DNA was isolated from CD4+ T cells that had been cultured. TCRdb reanalysed the PCR reads using MiXCR and keeps one entry per CDR3 protein. Of some 8,200 distinct CDR3 sequences in the sample, 65% are singletons; the top ten hold 18%. The sample originates from a study of vaccination and CD4 T cells after COVID-19. At the level of the study: Vaccination of participants consisted of two doses of either BNT162b2 or mRNA-1273 vaccine. Overall study results and limits: Researchers looked at relatively few convalescent patients and had no early post-infection timepoints. Recorded median SARS-CoV-2-reactive clonotype numbers increased from around 20 to 38 without reaching significance.

Treatment described: roughly ten-day PBMC culture with coronavirus spike peptide pools or control peptides (ViraFEST assay). The clonotype originates from a human donor who had recovered from COVID-19. Sequenced input: CD4+ T cells from blood, cultured in vitro.

The CDR3 here is CASSNKSGGHLYEQYF. The DNA for the CDR3 is TGTGCCAGCAGCAATAAGAGCGGGGGGCACCTCTACGAGCAGTACTTC. The V call is TRBV21-1, the J call TRBJ2-7; no DNA check was done on the table's D call, TRBD1. TRBV21-1 is classified as a pseudogene. The CDR3 has 16 amino acids.